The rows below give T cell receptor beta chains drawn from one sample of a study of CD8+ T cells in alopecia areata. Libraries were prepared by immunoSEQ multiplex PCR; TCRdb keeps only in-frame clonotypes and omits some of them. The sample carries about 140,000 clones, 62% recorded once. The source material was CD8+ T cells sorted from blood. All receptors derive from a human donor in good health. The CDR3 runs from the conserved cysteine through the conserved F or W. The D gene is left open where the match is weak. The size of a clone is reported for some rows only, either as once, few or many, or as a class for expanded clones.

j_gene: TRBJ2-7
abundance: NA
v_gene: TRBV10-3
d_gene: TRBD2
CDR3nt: TGTGCCATCAGTGCTAGCGGGAGACGGAACGAGCAGTACTTC
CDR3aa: CAISASGRRNEQYF

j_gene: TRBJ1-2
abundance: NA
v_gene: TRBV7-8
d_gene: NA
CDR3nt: TGTGCCAGCAGCTTTAGGGGCGGGTTCCAGAGGAATTCTAACTATGGCTACACCTTC
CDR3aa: CASSFRGGFQRNSNYGYTF

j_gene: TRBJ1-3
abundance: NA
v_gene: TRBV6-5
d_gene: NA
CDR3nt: TGTGCCAGCAGTACGGACTCTGGAAACACCATATATTTT
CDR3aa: CASSTDSGNTIYF

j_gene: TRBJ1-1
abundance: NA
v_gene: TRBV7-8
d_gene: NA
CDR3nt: TGTGCCAGCAGCCTCCTATTAGAGAACACTGAAGCTTTCTTT
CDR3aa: CASSLLLENTEAFF

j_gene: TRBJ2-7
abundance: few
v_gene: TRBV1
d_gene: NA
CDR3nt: TGCACCAGCAAAAAAAACAGGAGTAGCTCCTACGAGCAGTACTTC
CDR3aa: CTSKKNRSSSYEQYF

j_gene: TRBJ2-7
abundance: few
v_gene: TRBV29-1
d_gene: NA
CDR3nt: TGCAGCGTTGAAGACTCGGAGGCAGGACCGACATACGAGCAGTACTTC
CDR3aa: CSVEDSEAGPTYEQYF

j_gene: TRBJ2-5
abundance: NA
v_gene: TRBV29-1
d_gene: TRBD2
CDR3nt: TGCAGCGTTGAACTGATGCGGGAGTTCGCTATAGAGACCCAGTACTTC
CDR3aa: CSVELMREFAIETQYF

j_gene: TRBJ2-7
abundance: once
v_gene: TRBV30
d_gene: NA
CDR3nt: TGTGCCTGGCAGGCGGGAACCTCGGGCGAGCAGTACTTC
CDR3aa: CAWQAGTSGEQYF

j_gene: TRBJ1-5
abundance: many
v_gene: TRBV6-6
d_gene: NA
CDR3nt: TGTGCCAGCAGTTTAGGGGTTAGCAATCAGCCCCAGCATTTT
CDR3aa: CASSLGVSNQPQHF

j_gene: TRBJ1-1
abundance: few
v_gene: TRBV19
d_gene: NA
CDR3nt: TGTGCCAGTAGTAGTGGGGAGCCCCTCTTGAACACTGAAGCTTTCTTT
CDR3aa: CASSSGEPLLNTEAFF

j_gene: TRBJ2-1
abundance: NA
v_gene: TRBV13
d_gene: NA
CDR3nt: TGTGCCAGCAGCCCGGAGGGGCCGCTAGAAAATGAGCAGTTCTTC
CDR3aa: CASSPEGPLENEQFF

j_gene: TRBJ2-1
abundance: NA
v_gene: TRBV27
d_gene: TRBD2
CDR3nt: TGTGCCAGCAGCAAAGGCGGGAGCTCCTACAATGAGCAGTTCTTC
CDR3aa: CASSKGGSSYNEQFF

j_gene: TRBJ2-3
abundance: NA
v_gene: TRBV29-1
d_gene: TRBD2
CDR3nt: TGCAGCGTTGTTCCTCTAGCGGGAGATGGCACAGATACGCAGTATTTT
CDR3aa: CSVVPLAGDGTDTQYF

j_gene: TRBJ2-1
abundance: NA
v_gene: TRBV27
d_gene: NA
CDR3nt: TGTGCCAGCAGTTTCCCCGACGCATACAATGAGCAGTTCTTC
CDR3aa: CASSFPDAYNEQFF

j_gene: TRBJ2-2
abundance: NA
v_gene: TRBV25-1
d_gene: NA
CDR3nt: TGTGCCAGCAGTGTCTGGACGCCTGGAGGCCGCGGGGAGCTGTTTTTT
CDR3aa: CASSVWTPGGRGELFF

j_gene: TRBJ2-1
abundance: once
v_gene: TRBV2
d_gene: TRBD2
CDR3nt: TGTGCCACTACTAGCGGGAGCACCAACAATGAGCAGTTCTTC
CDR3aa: CATTSGSTNNEQFF

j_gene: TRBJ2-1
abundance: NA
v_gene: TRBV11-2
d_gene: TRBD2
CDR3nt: TGTGCCAGCAGCTTATGGTCTAGCGGTAGCTCCTACAATGAGCAGTTCTTC
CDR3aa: CASSLWSSGSSYNEQFF

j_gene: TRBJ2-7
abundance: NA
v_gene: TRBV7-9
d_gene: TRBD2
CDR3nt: TGTGCCAGCAGCCCCCCCGGGACATCGGGACTAGCGGGAGATTCCGAGCAGTACTTC
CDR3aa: CASSPPGTSGLAGDSEQYF

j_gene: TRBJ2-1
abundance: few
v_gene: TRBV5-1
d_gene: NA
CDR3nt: TGCGCCAGCAGCTCGCCCTACAATGAGCAGTTCTTC
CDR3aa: CASSSPYNEQFF

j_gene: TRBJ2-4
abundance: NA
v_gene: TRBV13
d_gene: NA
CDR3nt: TGTGCCAGCAGCTTACGGGGGGCGCCAAAAAACATTCAGTACTTC
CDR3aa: CASSLRGAPKNIQYF

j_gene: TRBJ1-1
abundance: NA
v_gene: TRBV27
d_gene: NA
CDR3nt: TGTGCCAGCAGTTTGAAGGGGCCAAACACTGAAGCTTTCTTT
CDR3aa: CASSLKGPNTEAFF

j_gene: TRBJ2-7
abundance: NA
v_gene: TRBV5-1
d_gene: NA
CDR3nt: TGCGCCAGCAGCCATCTCCACGAGCAGTACTTC
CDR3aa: CASSHLHEQYF

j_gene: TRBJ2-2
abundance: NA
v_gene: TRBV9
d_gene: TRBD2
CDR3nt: TGTGCCAGCGAAGCTAGCGGAGGGAGCACCGGGGAGCTGTTTTTT
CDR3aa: CASEASGGSTGELFF

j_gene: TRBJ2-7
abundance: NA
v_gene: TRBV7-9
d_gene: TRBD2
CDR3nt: TGTGCCAGCAGCTTAACTAGCGGGCCCTACGAGCAGTACTTC
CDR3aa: CASSLTSGPYEQYF

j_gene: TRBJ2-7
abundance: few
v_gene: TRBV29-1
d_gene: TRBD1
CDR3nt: TGCAGCTACCGCACAGGGGTCAGCTCCTACGAGCAGTACTTC
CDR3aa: CSYRTGVSSYEQYF

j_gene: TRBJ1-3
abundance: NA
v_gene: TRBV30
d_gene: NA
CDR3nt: TGTGCCTGGAGTCCCCCCATGGGATCTGGAAACACCATATATTTT
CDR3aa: CAWSPPMGSGNTIYF

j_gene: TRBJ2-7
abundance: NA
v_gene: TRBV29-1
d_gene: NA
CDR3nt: TGCAGCGTTGTCCCCCCGGGCAAGGGCACCTACGAGCAGTACTTC
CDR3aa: CSVVPPGKGTYEQYF

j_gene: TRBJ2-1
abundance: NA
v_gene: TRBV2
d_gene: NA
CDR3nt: TGTGCCAGCAGTGATGCCCGGGATGAGCAGTTCTTC
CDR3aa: CASSDARDEQFF

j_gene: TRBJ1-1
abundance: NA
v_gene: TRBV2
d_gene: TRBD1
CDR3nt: TGTGCCAGTTACAGGGGACTGAACACTGAAGCTTTCTTT
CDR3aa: CASYRGLNTEAFF

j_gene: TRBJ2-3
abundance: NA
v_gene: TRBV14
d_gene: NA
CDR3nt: TGTGCCAGCAGCCAAGATACGGGGCCCACAGATACGCAGTATTTT
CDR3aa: CASSQDTGPTDTQYF

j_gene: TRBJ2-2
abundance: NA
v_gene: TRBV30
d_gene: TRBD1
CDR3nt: TGTGCCTGGAGCGCAGGGGGCGGCACCGGGGAGCTGTTTTTT
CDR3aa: CAWSAGGGTGELFF

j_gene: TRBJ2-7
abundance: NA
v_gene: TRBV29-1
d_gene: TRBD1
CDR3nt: TGCAGCGCAAGTCCGGGACAGGGCTACGAGCAGTACTTC
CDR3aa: CSASPGQGYEQYF

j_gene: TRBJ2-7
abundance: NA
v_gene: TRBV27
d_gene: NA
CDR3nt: TGTGCCAGCAGTTTATCCCTGTACTCCTACGAGCAGTACTTC
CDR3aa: CASSLSLYSYEQYF

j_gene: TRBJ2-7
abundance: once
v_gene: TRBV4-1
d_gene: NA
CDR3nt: TGCGCCAGCAGCCAAGAGGCCCCTCGGGGAATGGTCTACGAGCAGTACTTC
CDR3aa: CASSQEAPRGMVYEQYF

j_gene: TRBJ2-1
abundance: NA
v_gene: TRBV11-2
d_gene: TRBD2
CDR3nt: TGTGCCAGCAGCTTTGGGAGGGAGACAGCCAATGAGCAGTTCTTC
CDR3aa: CASSFGRETANEQFF

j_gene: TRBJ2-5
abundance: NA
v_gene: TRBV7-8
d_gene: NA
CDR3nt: TGTGCCAGCAGCTTAGCCCGTGGACTACAAGAGACCCAGTACTTC
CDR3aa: CASSLARGLQETQYF

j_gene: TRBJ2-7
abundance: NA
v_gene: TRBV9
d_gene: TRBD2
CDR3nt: TGTGCCAGCAGCGTAGCAGGGACTAGCTCCTACGAGCAGTACTTC
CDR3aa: CASSVAGTSSYEQYF

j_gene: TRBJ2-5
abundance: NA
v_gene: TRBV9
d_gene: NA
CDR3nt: TGTGCCAGCAGCGCAGGGGGGACAGTTTTCGGAGAGACCCGGTACTTC
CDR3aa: CASSAGGTVFGETRYF

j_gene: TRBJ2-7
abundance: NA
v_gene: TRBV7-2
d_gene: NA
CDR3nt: TGTGCCAGCAGCTTTAGCACCTGGGAGCAGTACTTC
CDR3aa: CASSFSTWEQYF

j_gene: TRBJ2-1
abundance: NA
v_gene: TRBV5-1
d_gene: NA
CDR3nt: TGCGCCAGCAGCTTGGCCGGCAATGAGCAGTTCTTC
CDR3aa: CASSLAGNEQFF

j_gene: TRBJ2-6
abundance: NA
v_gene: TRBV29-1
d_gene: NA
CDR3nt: TGCAGCGTTGAAACTAGGGGGGTCCCTGGGGCCAACGTCCTGACTTTC
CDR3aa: CSVETRGVPGANVLTF

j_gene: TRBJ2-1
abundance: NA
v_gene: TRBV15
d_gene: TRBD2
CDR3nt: TGTGCCACCAGCGGAGAGGTAGAGGGACTAGCGGGAGGGCCGGAGAGCTCCTACAATGAGCAGTTCTTC
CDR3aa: CATSGEVEGLAGGPESSYNEQFF

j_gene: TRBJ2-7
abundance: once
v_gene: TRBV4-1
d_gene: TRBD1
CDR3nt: TGCGCCAGCAGCCCTCAGGGGACAGGGGACTACGAGCAGTACTTC
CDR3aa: CASSPQGTGDYEQYF

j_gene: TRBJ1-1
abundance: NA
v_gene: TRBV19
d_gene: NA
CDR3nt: TGTGCCAGTAGGCGGGGGCTTTGGGACACTGAAGCTTTCTTT
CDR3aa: CASRRGLWDTEAFF

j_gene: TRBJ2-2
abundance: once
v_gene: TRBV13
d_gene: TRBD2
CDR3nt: TGTGCCAGCAGGAGCGGGGCGAACACCGGGGAGCTGTTTTTT
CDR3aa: CASRSGANTGELFF

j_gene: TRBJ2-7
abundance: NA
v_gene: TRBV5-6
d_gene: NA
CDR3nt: TGTGCCAGCAGCCCCGGATACAACTACGATCAGTACTTC
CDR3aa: CASSPGYNYDQYF

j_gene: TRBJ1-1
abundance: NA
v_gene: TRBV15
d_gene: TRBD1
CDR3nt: TGTGCCACCAGCAGGGAAACAGGGGGAGGTGAAGCTTTCTTT
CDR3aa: CATSRETGGGEAFF

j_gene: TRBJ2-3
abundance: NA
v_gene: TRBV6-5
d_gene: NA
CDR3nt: TGTGCCAGCAGTTACGCGGGACCTACAGATACGCAGTATTTT
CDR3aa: CASSYAGPTDTQYF